The sequence of this T cell receptor (beta chain) was determined in a study of blood T cell repertoires in COVID-19. In the study overall: Specimens from acute and convalescent COVID-19 originated in the United States, Italy and Spain.

This CDR3 is 16 amino acids long. The germline CDR1 and CDR2 sequences are GTSNPN and SVGIG (reference sequence). Trimming took 0 bases from V and 8 from J, leaving 20 bases between them. In terms of age and location, participants ranged from roughly 18 to 90 years and lived in about two dozen US areas. Grouping used clinical history reported by participants in a survey and questionnaire. As originally analysed: Estimation of nucleated cell counts relied on the amplification of reference gene primers. This table comes from immunoSEQ multiplex PCR, and its TCRdb copy is limited to in-frame clones, with some not included. The DNA gave D and trimming, while V, J and clone size come from that table. The sample lists approximately 300,000 clones, more than 85% occurring once. In this sample, this clone turned up a few times.

The TCR was taken from a woman in her thirties who had recovered from COVID-19. The rearrangement uses TRBV30 and TRBJ1-5; D possibly corresponds to TRBD1 (5 bases). Source material: PBMCs or T cells enriched from blood (not recorded which). For the CDR3, the DNA is TGTGCCTGGAGTGTAGAAGAAGGCGGGACTTTAAAGCCCCAGCATTTT. Translating it yields CAWSVEEGGTLKPQHF.